These 31 T cell receptor beta chains came from one sample sequenced in a study of technical replicates of blood from a few donors. Measured with immunoSEQ multiplex PCR; TCRdb has only the in-frame clones, and not every one. The sample holds 90,000 or so clones, around 95% seen once. The sample consisted of T cells isolated from PBMCs. The receptor set was obtained from a human donor in good health.

The chain joins TRBV6-5 to TRBJ1-5; TRBD1 aligns across 9 bases. After removal of 6 bases from V and 5 bases from J, the junction contained 2 bases not matched to a gene. CDR3 length: 13 residues. CDR1 MNHEY and CDR2 SVGAGI come from the germline V gene. The CDR3 nucleotides are TGTGCCAGCAGACAGGGGGCAGATCAGCCCCAGCATTTT. This gives the protein CASRQGADQPQHF.

The chain links TRBV19 to TRBJ1-2, with D unresolved. The CDR3 covers 15 residues. Trimming left V 3 bases short and J 4 bases short, with 15 bases between. Germline loops: CDR1 LNHDA, CDR2 SQIVND (reference sequence). CDR3 in amino acids: CASSILTDPSYGYTF. The DNA for the CDR3 is TGTGCCAGTAGTATTTTAACAGATCCTTCCTATGGCTACACCTTC.

The CDR3 reads CASRELAGEESDTQYF. The CDR3 DNA reads TGTGCCAGCAGGGAATTAGCGGGAGAGGAGTCAGATACGCAGTATTTT. V is TRBV2 and J is TRBJ2-3; 9 bases fit TRBD2. The CDR3 runs to 16 residues. V shed 6 bases, J shed 4 bases, and the junction held 11 bases outside the gene matches. Germline V gives CDR1 SNHLY, CDR2 FYNNEI.

The J gene is TRBJ2-1, the V gene TRBV11-3, with 9 bases lining up with TRBD2. Germline CDR1 reads SGHNT; CDR2 reads YENEEA. The CDR3 extends over 18 amino acids. V gave up 3 bases and J gave up 6 bases; unmatched junction bases: 15. CDR3 loop: CASSFFKWGTSNFNEQFF. The CDR3 nucleotides are TGTGCCAGCAGCTTCTTTAAGTGGGGGACTAGCAACTTCAATGAGCAGTTCTTC.

CDR3: CAWWPNTGELFF. The CDR3 nucleotides are TGTGCCTGGTGGCCGAACACCGGGGAGCTGTTTTTT. The genes are TRBV30 and TRBJ2-2; D unresolved. V gave up 5 bases and J gave up 0 bases, with 4 bases separating them. The CDR3 length is 12 residues. CDR1 GTSNPN and CDR2 SVGIG come from the germline V gene (reference sequence).

J is TRBJ1-2 and V is TRBV28, with 7 bases that match TRBD1. The germline V gene encodes CDR1 MDHEN and CDR2 SYDVKM. CDR3 length: 14 amino acids. The ends lost 7 bases at V and 4 bases at J; junction bases unmatched: 9. In nucleotides, the CDR3 is TGTGCCAGCACTCAGACAGGGCAGGGCTATGGCTACACCTTC. This translates into CASTQTGQGYGYTF.

The chain couples TRBV9 to TRBJ1-2; 9 nucleotides align to TRBD1. From germline, CDR1 is SGDLS and CDR2 YYNGEE. The V and J ends lost 3 bases and 7 bases, in that order; junction bases with no gene match: 7. This CDR3 has 14 residues. Written as DNA, the CDR3 is TGTGCCAGCAGCGCACAGGGGGCCAGCTTTGGCTACACCTTC. The encoded protein is CASSAQGASFGYTF.

V is TRBV6-1 and J is TRBJ2-7, with 15 positions matching TRBD2. Per the germline V gene, CDR1 is MNHNS and CDR2 is SASEGT. V lost 3 bases, J lost 3 bases, and 6 bases stayed unmatched. The CDR3 has 17 residues. The CDR3 protein is CASSDPGLAGGLYEQYF. The DNA of the CDR3 is TGTGCCAGCAGTGATCCGGGACTAGCGGGAGGACTCTACGAGCAGTACTTC.

The gene calls are TRBV20-1 and TRBJ2-7; 7 positions agree with TRBD2. The germline CDR1 and CDR2 sequences are DFQATT and SNEGSKA (reference sequence). Trimming took 7 bases from V and 3 from J; bases not matched to a gene: 3. This CDR3 comprises 11 residues. The DNA of the CDR3 is TGCAGTGGCGGGAGTATCTACGAGCAGTACTTC. The encoded protein is CSGGSIYEQYF.

This clone was detected only once. V and J are TRBV13 and TRBJ2-6; no definite D call. Germline V lookup: CDR1 PRHDT, CDR2 FYEKMQ (reference sequence). The CDR3 has 17 amino acids. Trimming removed 0 bases at V and 4 bases at J, with 13 bases between. As DNA, the CDR3 is TGTGCCAGCAGCTTAGGCCCCAGGATATCGGGGGCCAACGTCCTGACTTTC. Translated, it gives CASSLGPRISGANVLTF.

V gene TRBV18 combines with J gene TRBJ2-1; D might be TRBD1 (5 bases). The CDR3 sequence is 20 residues long. The germline CDR1 and CDR2 sequences are KGHSH and LQKENI. Trimming removed 3 bases from V and 4 bases from J, with 28 bases in between. CDR3 loop: CASSPTFNYLQDTLYNEQFF. DNA of the CDR3: TGTGCCAGCTCACCGACCTTCAACTATTTACAGGATACGCTATACAATGAGCAGTTCTTC.

V usage is TRBV5-1 and J usage is TRBJ2-1; 15 bases agree with TRBD2. The CDR3 runs to 16 residues. Germline CDR1 and CDR2: SGHRS and YFSETQ. J gave up 8 bases and V 1 base, and 4 bases lay outside the gene matches. The CDR3 nucleotides read TGCGCCAGCAGCTTGACTCGGACTAGCGGGAGGGATGAGCAGTTCTTC. It yields the protein CASSLTRTSGRDEQFF.

V usage is TRBV5-1 and J usage is TRBJ1-1, with 7 bases identical to TRBD1. CDR1 is SGHRS, CDR2 YFSETQ, per germline. V was pared by 4 bases and J by 5 bases, with 5 bases of the junction left unmatched. The CDR3 has 13 amino acids. CDR3 nucleotide sequence: TGCGCCAGCAGCATAGGGGGCGAGACTGAAGCTTTCTTT. This sequence encodes CASSIGGETEAFF. Together with reference TRBV5-1 and TRBJ1-1, the CDR3 gives the full variable domain: KAGVTQTPRYLIKTRGQQVTLSCSPISGHRSVSWYQQTPGQGLQFLFEYFSETQRNKGNFPGRFSGRQFSNSRSEMNVSTLELGDSALYLCASSIGGETEAFFGQGTRLTVV.

This rearrangement joins TRBV21-1 to TRBJ2-5; TRBD2, the table's D call, was not compared with the DNA. TRBV21-1 counts as a pseudogene. The CDR3 is 16 residues long. CDR3 nucleotides: TGTGCCAGCAGCACACCTCTCCGCGGGGGAGGTGAGACCCAGTACTTC. Translation gives CASSTPLRGGGETQYF.

The rearrangement joins TRBV6-1 to TRBJ1-4; D unclear. The V end was cut by 6 bases, the J end by 6 bases, with 14 bases between. The CDR3 is made up of 14 amino acids. In germline, CDR1 is MNHNS, CDR2 SASEGT. Here the CDR3 reads CASRARRRDEKLFF. Written as DNA, the CDR3 is TGTGCCAGCAGGGCCCGGAGGCGTGATGAAAAACTGTTTTTT.

The genes are TRBV4-1 and TRBJ1-5, with 8 positions matching TRBD1. This CDR3 contains 16 residues. Trimming took 0 bases from V and 2 from J; bases not matched to a gene: 3. Germline V gives CDR1 MGHRA, CDR2 YSYEKL. The CDR3 sequence is CASSQDGQGRNQPQHF. CDR3 nucleotides: TGCGCCAGCAGCCAAGACGGACAGGGACGCAATCAGCCCCAGCATTTT.

The gene calls are TRBV7-2 and TRBJ1-5; 7 bases are shared with TRBD1. Germline lookup yields CDR1 SGHTA and CDR2 FQGNSA. The CDR3 runs 15 residues. Trimming at V came to 6 bases and at J to 5 bases, leaving 10 bases not matched to a gene. DNA for the CDR3: TGTGCCAGCAGACCAGGGGGACAGAGTTATCAGCCCCAGCATTTT. It is translated as CASRPGGQSYQPQHF.

CDR3 protein: CASSPTGVFLEKLFF. CDR3 coding DNA: TGTGCCAGCAGTCCGACAGGGGTTTTCTTGGAAAAACTGTTTTTT. This chain joins TRBV2 and TRBJ1-4, with 8 nucleotides matching TRBD1. The CDR3 spans 15 residues. The germline V gene has CDR1 SNHLY and CDR2 FYNNEI. After removal of 5 bases from V and 8 bases from J, the junction contained 10 bases not matched to a gene.

The chain carries TRBV7-2 and TRBJ2-7; possibly TRBD1 for D (6 bases). Deletions cut 3 bases from V and 5 bases from J, with 17 bases between. The length of the CDR3 is 15 residues. Per germline, CDR1 SGHTA and CDR2 FQGNSA. The CDR3 nucleotides read TGTGCCAGCAGCTTCTCATCCGGGACAAAAAACGAGCAGTACTTC. This codes for CASSFSSGTKNEQYF.

This chain links TRBV7-9 with TRBJ2-1, with D hard to call. Trimming removed 3 bases at V and 10 bases at J, with 4 bases between. The CDR3 runs 10 residues. The germline V gene encodes CDR1 SEHNR and CDR2 FQNEAQ (reference sequence). This chain's CDR3 is CASSFSEQFF. The CDR3 DNA is TGTGCCAGCAGCTTCTCCGAGCAGTTCTTC.

The chain joins TRBV9 to TRBJ2-1, with D unclear. The CDR3 covers 14 residues. The germline CDR1 and CDR2 sequences are SGDLS and YYNGEE. V was pared by 2 bases and J by 0 bases, with 6 bases between. Here the CDR3 reads CASSVTSSYNEQFF. The CDR3 bases are TGTGCCAGCAGCGTGACTTCCTCCTACAATGAGCAGTTCTTC.

The DNA of the CDR3 is TGTGCCAGCAGGGGACTGCCAGATACGCAGTATTTT. Amino acids: CASRGLPDTQYF. V and J are TRBV27 and TRBJ2-3, with D maybe TRBD2 (6 bases). CDR1 MNHEY and CDR2 SMNVEV come from the germline V gene (reference sequence). The CDR3 has 12 amino acids. V lost 6 bases, J lost 4 bases, and 8 bases lay in between.

The chain joins TRBV6-6 to TRBJ1-1; 8 nucleotides agree with TRBD1. The CDR3 runs 15 residues. Looked up from germline, CDR1 is MNHNY and CDR2 is SVGAGI (reference sequence). V shed 2 bases, J shed 11 bases, and the junction held 13 bases outside the gene matches. CDR3 residues: CASSYQIQGGRNAFF. As DNA, the CDR3 is TGTGCCAGCAGTTACCAGATACAGGGGGGGAGGAACGCTTTCTTT.

The chain combines TRBV29-1 with TRBJ2-6; 8 bases fit TRBD1. The J segment lost 4 bases and the V segment lost 7 bases, leaving 6 bases of the junction unmatched. Germline V gene data show CDR1 as SQVTM and CDR2 as ANQGSEA. The CDR3 consists of 14 residues. The CDR3 protein is CSAAGGAGANVLTF. The CDR3 DNA sequence: TGCAGCGCAGCAGGGGGCGCCGGGGCCAACGTCCTGACTTTC.

This chain links TRBV28 with TRBJ2-7; D unresolved. V lost 1 base and J 3 bases, leaving 7 bases between the germline ends. Germline values: CDR1 MDHEN, CDR2 SYDVKM. This CDR3 is built from 13 residues. The CDR3 is CASSLFVSYEQYF. The CDR3 DNA reads as TGTGCCAGCAGTTTATTTGTCAGCTACGAGCAGTACTTC.

The rearrangement joins TRBV30 to TRBJ1-5; perhaps TRBD1 as D (6 bases). The CDR3 consists of 14 residues. CDR1 and CDR2 from the germline V gene are GTSNPN and SVGIG (reference sequence). Trimming removed 0 bases at V and 14 bases at J, with 20 bases between. The CDR3: CAWSVGAGREPEHF. As DNA, the CDR3 is TGTGCCTGGAGTGTGGGGGCAGGGAGAGAGCCGGAGCATTTT.

The rearrangement links TRBV18 to TRBJ1-5; D is unresolved. The CDR3 has 15 amino acids. From germline, CDR1 is KGHSH and CDR2 LQKENI. V gave up 3 bases and J gave up 3 bases, with 12 bases separating them. The CDR3: CASSPRVQTNQPQHF. The CDR3 bases are TGTGCCAGCTCACCTCGGGTGCAGACCAATCAGCCCCAGCATTTT.

V is TRBV5-1 and J is TRBJ1-1; D remains unclear. Germline V gene sequence: CDR1 SGHRS, CDR2 YFSETQ. Trimming stripped 0 bases from V and 0 bases from J, with 6 bases between. This CDR3 is built from 14 residues. CDR3 residues: CASSLGPVNTEAFF. For the CDR3, the DNA is TGCGCCAGCAGCTTGGGTCCTGTGAACACTGAAGCTTTCTTT.

This chain uses TRBV11-2 with TRBJ2-1; 9 bases match TRBD1. Germline V gene lookup returns CDR1 SGHAT and CDR2 FQNNGV. The CDR3 runs 16 residues. After removal of 5 bases from V and 6 bases from J, the junction contained 11 bases not matched to a gene. The CDR3 nucleotides are TGTGCCAGCAGCCCCCCGGGACAGGGTATCTCCAATGAGCAGTTCTTC. Amino acids: CASSPPGQGISNEQFF.

This sequence joins TRBV19 and TRBJ1-5; possibly TRBD1 for D (6 bases). Germline CDR1 and CDR2: LNHDA and SQIVND (reference sequence). The CDR3 is 15 residues long. Trimming stripped 4 bases from V and 3 bases from J, with 13 bases between. CDR3 amino acids: CASSTFRDTNQPQHF. The DNA of the CDR3 is TGTGCCAGTAGTACATTCCGGGACACCAATCAGCCCCAGCATTTT.

This chain connects TRBV25-1 to TRBJ1-2; TRBD1 agrees at 7 bases. CDR1 MGHDK and CDR2 SYGVNS come from the germline V gene. The CDR3 length is 14 residues. J was trimmed by 2 bases and V by 4 bases; bases with no gene match: 4. This chain's CDR3 is CASSGQGKNYGYTF. DNA for the CDR3: TGTGCCAGCAGTGGACAGGGAAAAAACTATGGCTACACCTTC.